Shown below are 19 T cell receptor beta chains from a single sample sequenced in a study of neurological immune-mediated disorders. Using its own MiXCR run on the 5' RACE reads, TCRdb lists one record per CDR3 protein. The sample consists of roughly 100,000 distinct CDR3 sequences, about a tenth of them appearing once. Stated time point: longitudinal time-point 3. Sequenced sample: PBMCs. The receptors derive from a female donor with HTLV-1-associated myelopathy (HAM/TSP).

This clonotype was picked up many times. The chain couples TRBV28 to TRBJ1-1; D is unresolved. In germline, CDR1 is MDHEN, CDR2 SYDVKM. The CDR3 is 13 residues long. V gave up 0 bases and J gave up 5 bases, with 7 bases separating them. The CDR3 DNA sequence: TGTGCCAGCAGTTTATGGACGGCTACTGAAGCTTTCTTT. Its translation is CASSLWTATEAFF.

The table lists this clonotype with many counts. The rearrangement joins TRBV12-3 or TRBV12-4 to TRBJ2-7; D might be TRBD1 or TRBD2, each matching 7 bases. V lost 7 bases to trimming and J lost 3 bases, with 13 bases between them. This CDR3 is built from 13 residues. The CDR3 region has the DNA TGTGCCAGCAACCCAGGGGGGGGCTACGAGCAGTACTTC. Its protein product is CASNPGGGYEQYF.

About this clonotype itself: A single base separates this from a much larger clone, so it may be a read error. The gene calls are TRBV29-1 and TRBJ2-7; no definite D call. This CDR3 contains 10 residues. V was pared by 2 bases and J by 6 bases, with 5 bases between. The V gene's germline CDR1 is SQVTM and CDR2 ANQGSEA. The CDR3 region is CSVEMGEQYV. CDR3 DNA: TGCAGCGTTGAAATGGGCGAGCAGTACGTC.

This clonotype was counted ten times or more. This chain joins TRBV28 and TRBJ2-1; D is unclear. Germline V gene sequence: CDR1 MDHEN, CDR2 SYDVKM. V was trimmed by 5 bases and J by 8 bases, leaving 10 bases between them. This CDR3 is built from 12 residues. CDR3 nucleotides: TGTGCCAGCAGTCCCTTTCGGCATGAGCAGTTCTTC. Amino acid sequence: CASSPFRHEQFF.

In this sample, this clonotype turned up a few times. The CDR3 loop is CASSSLPGLAGYEQYF. CDR3 in DNA: TGTGCCAGCAGCTCCTTACCGGGACTAGCGGGCTACGAGCAGTACTTC. This sequence joins TRBV5-4 and TRBJ2-7; 12 nucleotides align to TRBD2. The CDR3 totals 16 residues. The germline CDR1 and CDR2 sequences are SGHNT and YYREEE (reference sequence). The V segment lost 3 bases and the J segment 3 bases; nucleotides outside the gene matches: 7.

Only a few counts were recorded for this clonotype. CDR3 sequence: CASSRAGTGVYEQYF. The CDR3 DNA reads as TGTGCCAGCAGCCGCGCCGGGACAGGGGTATACGAGCAGTACTTC. V gene TRBV11-2 combines with J gene TRBJ2-7; TRBD1 agrees at 10 bases. The germline CDR1 and CDR2 sequences are SGHAT and FQNNGV. The CDR3 totals 15 residues. Trimming took 5 bases from V and 4 from J; bases not matched to a gene: 8.

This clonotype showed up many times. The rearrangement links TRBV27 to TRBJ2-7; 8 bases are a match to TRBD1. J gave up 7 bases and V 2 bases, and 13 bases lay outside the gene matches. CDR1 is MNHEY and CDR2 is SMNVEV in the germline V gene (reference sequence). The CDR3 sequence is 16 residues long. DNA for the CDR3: TGTGCCAGCAGTTTACGCTCGGCAGGGGGCCTGAGAGAGCAGTACTTC. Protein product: CASSLRSAGGLREQYF.

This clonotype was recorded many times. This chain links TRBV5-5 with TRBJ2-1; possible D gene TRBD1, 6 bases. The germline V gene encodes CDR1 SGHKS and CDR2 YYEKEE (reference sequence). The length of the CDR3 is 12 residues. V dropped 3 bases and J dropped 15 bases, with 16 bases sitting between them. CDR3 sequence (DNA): TGTGCCAGCAGCTCTGGGGGCATCCCGCCGTTCTTC. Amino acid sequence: CASSSGGIPPFF.

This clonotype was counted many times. The chain's CDR3 is CASSRPDRNYGYTF. As DNA, the CDR3 is TGCGCCAGCAGCCGACCAGACAGAAACTATGGCTACACCTTC. The chain joins TRBV4-1 to TRBJ1-2; possibly TRBD1 for D (5 bases). CDR1 and CDR2 from the germline V gene are MGHRA and YSYEKL. CDR3 length equals 14 residues. V was clipped by 4 bases and J by 2 bases, with 11 bases between them.

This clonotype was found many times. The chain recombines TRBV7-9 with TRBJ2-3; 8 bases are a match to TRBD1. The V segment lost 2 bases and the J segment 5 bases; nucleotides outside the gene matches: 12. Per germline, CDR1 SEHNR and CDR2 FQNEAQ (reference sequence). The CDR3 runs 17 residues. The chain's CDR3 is CASSLPISGGRQDTQYF. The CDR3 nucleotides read TGTGCCAGCAGCTTACCTATCTCAGGGGGCAGGCAAGATACGCAGTATTTT. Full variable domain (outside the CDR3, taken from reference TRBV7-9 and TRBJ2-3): DTGVSQNPRHKITKRGQNVTFRCDPISEHNRLYWYRQTLGQGPEFLTYFQNEAQLEKSRLLSDRFSAERPKGSFSTLEIQRTEQGDSAMYLCASSLPISGGRQDTQYFGPGTRLTVL.

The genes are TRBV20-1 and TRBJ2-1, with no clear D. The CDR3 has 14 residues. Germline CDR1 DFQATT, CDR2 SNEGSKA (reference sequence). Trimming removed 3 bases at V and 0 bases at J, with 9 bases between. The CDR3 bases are TGCAGTGCTAGTGCTGGGATCTCCTACAATGAGCAGTTCTTC. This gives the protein CSASAGISYNEQFF.

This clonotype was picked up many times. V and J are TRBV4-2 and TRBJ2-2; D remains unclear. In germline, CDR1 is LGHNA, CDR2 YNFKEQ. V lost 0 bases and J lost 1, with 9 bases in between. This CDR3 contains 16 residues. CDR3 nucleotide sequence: TGTGCCAGCAGCCAAGATCTGGGGAAGAACACCGGGGAGCTGTTTTTT. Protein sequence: CASSQDLGKNTGELFF.

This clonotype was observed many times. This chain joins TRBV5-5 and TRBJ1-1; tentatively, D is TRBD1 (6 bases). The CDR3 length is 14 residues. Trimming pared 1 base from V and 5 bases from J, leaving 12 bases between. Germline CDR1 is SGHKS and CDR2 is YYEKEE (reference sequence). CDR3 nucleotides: TGTGCCAGCAGCTTGACAGGGAGAGCAACTGAAGCTTTCTTT. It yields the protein CASSLTGRATEAFF.

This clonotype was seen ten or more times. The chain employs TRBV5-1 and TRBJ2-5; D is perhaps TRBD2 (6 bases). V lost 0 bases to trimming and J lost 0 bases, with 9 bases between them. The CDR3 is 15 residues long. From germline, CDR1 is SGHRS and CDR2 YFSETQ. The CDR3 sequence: CASSLAGGDQETQYF. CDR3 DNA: TGCGCCAGCAGCTTGGCCGGAGGGGACCAAGAGACCCAGTACTTC.

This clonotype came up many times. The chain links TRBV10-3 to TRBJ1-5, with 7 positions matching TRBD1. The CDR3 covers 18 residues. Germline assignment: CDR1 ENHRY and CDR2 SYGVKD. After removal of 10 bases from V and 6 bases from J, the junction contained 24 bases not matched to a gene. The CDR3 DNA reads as TGTGCCACTGCGGTCCGACAGGGCGCGGAGGAGCAAGGTCAGCCCCAGCATTTT. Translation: CATAVRQGAEEQGQPQHF.

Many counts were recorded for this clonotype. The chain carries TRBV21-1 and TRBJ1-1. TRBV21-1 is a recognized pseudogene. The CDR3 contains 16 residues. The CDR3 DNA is TGTGCCAGCAGCAAAGACCCACTTCCGATGAACACTGAAGCTTTCTTT. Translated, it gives CASSKDPLPMNTEAFF.

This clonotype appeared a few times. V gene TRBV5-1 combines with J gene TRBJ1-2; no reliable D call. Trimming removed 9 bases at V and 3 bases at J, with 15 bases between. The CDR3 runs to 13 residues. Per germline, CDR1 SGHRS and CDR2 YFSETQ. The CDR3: CANRRTLYYGYTF. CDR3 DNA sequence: TGCGCCAACCGACGGACCCTATACTATGGCTACACCTTC.

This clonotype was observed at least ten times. This chain's CDR3 is CASSSGRPQVGELFF. CDR3 nucleotide sequence: TGTGCCAGCAGCTCAGGCAGGCCCCAGGTCGGGGAGCTGTTTTTT. The rearrangement links TRBV7-9 to TRBJ2-2; no clear D. The ends were cut back, 4 bases at V and 7 bases at J, with 16 bases in the middle. The CDR3 runs 15 residues. CDR1 and CDR2 (germline): SEHNR, FQNEAQ (reference sequence).

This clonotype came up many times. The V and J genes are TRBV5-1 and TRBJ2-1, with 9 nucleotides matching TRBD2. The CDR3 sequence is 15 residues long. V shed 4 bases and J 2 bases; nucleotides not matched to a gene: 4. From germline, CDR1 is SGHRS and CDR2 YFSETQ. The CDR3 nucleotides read TGCGCCAGCAGCACAGCGGGGGGACCCTACAATGAGCAGTTCTTC. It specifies CASSTAGGPYNEQFF. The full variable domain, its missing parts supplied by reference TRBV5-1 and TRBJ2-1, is KAGVTQTPRYLIKTRGQQVTLSCSPISGHRSVSWYQQTPGQGLQFLFEYFSETQRNKGNFPGRFSGRQFSNSRSEMNVSTLELGDSALYLCASSTAGGPYNEQFFGPGTRLTVL.